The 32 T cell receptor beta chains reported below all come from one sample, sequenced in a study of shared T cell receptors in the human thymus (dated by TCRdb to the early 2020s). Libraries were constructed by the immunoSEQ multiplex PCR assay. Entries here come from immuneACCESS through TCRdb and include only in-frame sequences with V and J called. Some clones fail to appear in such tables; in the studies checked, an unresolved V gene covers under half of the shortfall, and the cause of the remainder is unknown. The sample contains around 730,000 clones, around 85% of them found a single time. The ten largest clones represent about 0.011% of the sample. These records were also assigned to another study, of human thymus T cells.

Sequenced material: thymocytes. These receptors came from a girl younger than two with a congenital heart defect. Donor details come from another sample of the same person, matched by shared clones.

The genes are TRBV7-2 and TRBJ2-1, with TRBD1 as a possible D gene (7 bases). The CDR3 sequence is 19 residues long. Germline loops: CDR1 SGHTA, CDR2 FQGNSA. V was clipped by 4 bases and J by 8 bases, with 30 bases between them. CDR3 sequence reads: CASSSLGGDRDGLCDEQFF. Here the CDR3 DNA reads TGTGCCAGCAGCTCCCTGGGCGGGGACAGAGATGGGCTTTGCGATGAGCAGTTCTTC.

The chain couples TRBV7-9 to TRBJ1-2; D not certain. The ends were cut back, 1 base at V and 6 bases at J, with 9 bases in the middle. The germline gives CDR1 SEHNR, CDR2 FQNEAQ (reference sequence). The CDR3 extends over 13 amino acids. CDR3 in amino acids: CASSLGYFDGYTF. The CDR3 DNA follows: TGTGCCAGCAGCTTAGGCTATTTTGATGGCTACACCTTC.

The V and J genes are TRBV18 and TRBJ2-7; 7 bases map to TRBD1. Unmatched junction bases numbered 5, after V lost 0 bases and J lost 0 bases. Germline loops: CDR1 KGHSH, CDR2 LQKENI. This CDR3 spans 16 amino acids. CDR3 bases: TGTGCCAGCTCACCACCATCCGACAGGGACTCCTACGAGCAGTACTTC. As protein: CASSPPSDRDSYEQYF.

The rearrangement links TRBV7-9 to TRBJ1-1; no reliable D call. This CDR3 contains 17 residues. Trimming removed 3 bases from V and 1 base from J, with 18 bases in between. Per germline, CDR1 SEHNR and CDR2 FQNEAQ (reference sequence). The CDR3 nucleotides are TGTGCCAGCAGCTTGCAGTGGGCCAGCTTAAGGAACACTGAAGCTTTCTTT. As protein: CASSLQWASLRNTEAFF.

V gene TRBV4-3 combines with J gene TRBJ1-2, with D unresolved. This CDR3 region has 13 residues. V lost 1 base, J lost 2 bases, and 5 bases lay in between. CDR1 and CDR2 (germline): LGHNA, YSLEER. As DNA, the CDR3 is TGCGCCAGCAGCCAAGCTCAGAACTATGGCTACACCTTC. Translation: CASSQAQNYGYTF.

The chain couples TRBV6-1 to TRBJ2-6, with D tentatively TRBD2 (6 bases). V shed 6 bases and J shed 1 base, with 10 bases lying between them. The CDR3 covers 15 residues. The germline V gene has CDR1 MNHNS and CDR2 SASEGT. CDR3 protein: CASSLGGSGANVLTF. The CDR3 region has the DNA TGTGCCAGCAGCCTCGGGGGTTCTGGGGCCAACGTCCTGACTTTC.

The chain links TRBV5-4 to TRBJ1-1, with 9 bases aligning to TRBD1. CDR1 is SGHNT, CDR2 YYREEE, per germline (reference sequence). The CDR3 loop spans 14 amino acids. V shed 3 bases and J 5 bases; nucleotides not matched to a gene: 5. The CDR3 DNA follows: TGTGCCAGCAGCTGGGACAGGGCTGAAACTGAAGCTTTCTTT. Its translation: CASSWDRAETEAFF.

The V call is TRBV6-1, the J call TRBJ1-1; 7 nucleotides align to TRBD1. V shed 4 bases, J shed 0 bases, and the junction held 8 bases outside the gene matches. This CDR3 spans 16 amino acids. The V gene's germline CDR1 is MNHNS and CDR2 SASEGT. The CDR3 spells CASSVHRGYMNTEAFF. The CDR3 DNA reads TGTGCCAGCAGTGTACACAGGGGTTATATGAACACTGAAGCTTTCTTT.

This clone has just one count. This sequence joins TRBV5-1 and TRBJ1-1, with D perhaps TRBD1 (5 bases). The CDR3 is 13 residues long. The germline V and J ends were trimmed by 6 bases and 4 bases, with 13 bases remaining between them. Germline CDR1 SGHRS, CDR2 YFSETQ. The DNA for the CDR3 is TGCGCCAGCAAGGAAGGGACTTTCACTGAAGCTTTCTTT. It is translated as CASKEGTFTEAFF.

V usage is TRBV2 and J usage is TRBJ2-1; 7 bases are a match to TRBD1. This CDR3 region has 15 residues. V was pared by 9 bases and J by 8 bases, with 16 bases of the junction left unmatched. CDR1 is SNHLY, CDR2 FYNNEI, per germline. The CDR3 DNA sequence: TGTGCCAGAGAATCGGGACAGAGGAAAGTGGATGAGCAGTTCTTC. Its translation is CARESGQRKVDEQFF.

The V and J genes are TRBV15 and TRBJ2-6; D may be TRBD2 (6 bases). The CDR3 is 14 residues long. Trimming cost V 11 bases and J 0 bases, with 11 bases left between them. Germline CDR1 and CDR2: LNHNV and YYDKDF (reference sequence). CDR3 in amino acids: CAARGTSGANVLTF. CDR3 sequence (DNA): TGTGCCGCTCGCGGGACCTCTGGGGCCAACGTCCTGACTTTC.

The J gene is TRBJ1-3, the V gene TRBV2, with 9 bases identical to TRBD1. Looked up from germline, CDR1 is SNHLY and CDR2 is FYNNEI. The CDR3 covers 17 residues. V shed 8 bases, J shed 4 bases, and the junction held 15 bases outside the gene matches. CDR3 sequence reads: CASLEPPDRGSGNTIYF. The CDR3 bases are TGTGCCAGCCTCGAGCCACCGGACAGGGGATCCGGAAACACCATATATTTT. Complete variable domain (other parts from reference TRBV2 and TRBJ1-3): EPEVTQTPSHQVTQMGQEVILRCVPISNHLYFYWYRQILGQKVEFLVSFYNNEISEKSEIFDDQFSVERPDGSNFTLKIRSTKLEDSAMYFCASLEPPDRGSGNTIYFGEGSWLTVV.

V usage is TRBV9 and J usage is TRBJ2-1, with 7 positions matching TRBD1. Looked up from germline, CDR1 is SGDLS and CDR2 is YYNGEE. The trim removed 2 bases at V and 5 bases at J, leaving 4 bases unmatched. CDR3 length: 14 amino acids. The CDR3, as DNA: TGTGCCAGCAGCGTGTTTGGACAGGACAATGAGCAGTTCTTC. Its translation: CASSVFGQDNEQFF.

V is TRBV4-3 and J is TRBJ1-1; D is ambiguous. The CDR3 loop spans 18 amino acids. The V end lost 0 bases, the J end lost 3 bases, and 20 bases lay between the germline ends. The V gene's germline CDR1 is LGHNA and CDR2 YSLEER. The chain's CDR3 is CASSQDPGSYTWDTEAFF. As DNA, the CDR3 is TGCGCCAGCAGCCAAGACCCGGGGTCCTACACATGGGACACTGAAGCTTTCTTT.

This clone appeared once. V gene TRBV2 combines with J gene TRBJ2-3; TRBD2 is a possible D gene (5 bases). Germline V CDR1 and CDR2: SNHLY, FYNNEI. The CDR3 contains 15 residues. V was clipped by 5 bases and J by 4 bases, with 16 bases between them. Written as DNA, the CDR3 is TGTGCCAGCAGTTATCTAGCTTACCCCCCAGATACGCAGTATTTT. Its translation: CASSYLAYPPDTQYF.

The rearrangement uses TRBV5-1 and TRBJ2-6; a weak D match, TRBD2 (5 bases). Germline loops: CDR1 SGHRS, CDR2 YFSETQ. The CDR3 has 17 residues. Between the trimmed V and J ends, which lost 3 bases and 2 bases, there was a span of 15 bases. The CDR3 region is CASSSPGRGTGANVLTF. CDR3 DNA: TGCGCCAGCAGCTCCCCGGGTCGGGGTACTGGGGCCAACGTCCTGACTTTC.

The CDR3 spells CASSQDIKRREATLNEKLFF. The CDR3 region has the DNA TGCGCCAGCAGCCAAGATATCAAGAGGAGAGAAGCTACATTAAATGAAAAACTGTTTTTT. The chain links TRBV4-1 to TRBJ1-4; no clear D. Trimming cost V 0 bases and J 5 bases, with 25 bases left between them. In germline, CDR1 is MGHRA, CDR2 YSYEKL. This CDR3 comprises 20 residues.

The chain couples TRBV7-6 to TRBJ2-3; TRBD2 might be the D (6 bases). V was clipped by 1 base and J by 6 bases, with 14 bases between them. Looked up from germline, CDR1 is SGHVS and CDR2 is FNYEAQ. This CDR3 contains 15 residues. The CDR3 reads CASSLGGANMDTQYF. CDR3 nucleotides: TGTGCCAGCAGCTTAGGCGGGGCGAACATGGATACGCAGTATTTT. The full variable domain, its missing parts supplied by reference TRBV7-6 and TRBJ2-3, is GAGVSQSPRYKVTKRGQDVALRCDPISGHVSLYWYRQALGQGPEFLTYFNYEAQQDKSGLPNDRFSAERPEGSISTLTIQRTEQRDSAMYRCASSLGGANMDTQYFGPGTRLTVL.

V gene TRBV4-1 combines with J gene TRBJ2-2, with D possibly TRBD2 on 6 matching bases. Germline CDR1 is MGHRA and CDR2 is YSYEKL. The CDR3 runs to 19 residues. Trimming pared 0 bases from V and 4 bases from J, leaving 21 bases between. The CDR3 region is CASSQDPSRRPGGTGELFF. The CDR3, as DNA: TGCGCCAGCAGCCAAGATCCCAGTAGGCGGCCCGGGGGCACCGGGGAGCTGTTTTTT.

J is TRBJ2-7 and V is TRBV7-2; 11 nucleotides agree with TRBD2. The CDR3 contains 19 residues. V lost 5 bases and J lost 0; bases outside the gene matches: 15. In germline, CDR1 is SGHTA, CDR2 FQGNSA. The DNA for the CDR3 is TGTGCCAGCAGCGTCCAAGGCCTAGCGGGGGGCCCCACCTCCTACGAGCAGTACTTC. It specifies CASSVQGLAGGPTSYEQYF.

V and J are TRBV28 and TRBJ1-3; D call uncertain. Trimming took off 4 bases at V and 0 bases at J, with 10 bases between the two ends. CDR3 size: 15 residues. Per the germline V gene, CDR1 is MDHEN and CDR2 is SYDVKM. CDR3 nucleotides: TGTGCCAGCAGTTCGACACACGTCTCTGGAAACACCATATATTTT. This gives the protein CASSSTHVSGNTIYF.

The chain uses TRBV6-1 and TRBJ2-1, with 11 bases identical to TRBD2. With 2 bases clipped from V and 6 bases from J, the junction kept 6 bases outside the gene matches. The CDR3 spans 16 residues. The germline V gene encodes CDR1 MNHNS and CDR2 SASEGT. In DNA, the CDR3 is TGTGCCAGCAGTGAAAAATCTAGCGGGGGGCGCAATGAGCAGTTCTTC. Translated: CASSEKSSGGRNEQFF.

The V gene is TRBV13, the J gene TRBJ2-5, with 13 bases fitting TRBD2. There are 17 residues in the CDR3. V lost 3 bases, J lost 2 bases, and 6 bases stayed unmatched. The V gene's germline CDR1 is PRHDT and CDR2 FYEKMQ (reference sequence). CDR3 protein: CASSLTSGGPTQETQYF. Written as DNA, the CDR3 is TGTGCCAGCAGCTTGACTAGCGGGGGGCCGACACAAGAGACCCAGTACTTC.

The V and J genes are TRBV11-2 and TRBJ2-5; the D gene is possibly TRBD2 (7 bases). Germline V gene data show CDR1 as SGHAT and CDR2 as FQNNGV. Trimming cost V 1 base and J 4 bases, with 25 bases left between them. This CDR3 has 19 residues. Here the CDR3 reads CASSLVGAGEGFSRETQYF. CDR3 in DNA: TGTGCCAGCAGCTTAGTCGGGGCAGGGGAGGGGTTCTCCCGAGAGACCCAGTACTTC.

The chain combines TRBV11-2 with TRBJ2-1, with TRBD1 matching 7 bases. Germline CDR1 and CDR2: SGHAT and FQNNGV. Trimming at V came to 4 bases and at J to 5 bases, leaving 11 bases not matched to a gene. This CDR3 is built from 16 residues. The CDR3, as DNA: TGTGCCAGCAGCTCTATTACCGGGACAGTAAACAATGAGCAGTTCTTC. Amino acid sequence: CASSSITGTVNNEQFF. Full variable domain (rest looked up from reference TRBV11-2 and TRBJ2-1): EAGVAQSPRYKIIEKRQSVAFWCNPISGHATLYWYQQILGQGPKLLIQFQNNGVVDDSQLPKDRFSAERLKGVDSTLKIQPAKLEDSAVYLCASSSITGTVNNEQFFGPGTRLTVL.

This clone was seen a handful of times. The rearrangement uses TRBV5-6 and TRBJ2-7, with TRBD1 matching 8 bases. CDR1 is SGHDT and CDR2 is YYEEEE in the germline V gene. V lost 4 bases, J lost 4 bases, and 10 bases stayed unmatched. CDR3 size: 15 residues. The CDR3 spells CASSPTTGVLYEQYF. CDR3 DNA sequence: TGTGCCAGCAGCCCCACGACAGGGGTACTTTACGAGCAGTACTTC.

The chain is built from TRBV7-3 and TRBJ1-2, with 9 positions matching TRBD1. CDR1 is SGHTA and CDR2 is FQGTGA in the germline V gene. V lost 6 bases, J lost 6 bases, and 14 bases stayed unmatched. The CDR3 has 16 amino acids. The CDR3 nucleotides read TGTGCCAGCAGACCACCGGGACAGGGTTTGTCGGATGGCTACACCTTC. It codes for CASRPPGQGLSDGYTF.

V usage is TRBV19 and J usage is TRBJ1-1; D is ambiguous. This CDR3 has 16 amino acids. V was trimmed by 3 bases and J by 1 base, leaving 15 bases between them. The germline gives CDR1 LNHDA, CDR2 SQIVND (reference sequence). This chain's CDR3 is CASSILSPLENTEAFF. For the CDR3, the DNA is TGTGCCAGTAGTATTCTGAGTCCCCTTGAGAACACTGAAGCTTTCTTT.

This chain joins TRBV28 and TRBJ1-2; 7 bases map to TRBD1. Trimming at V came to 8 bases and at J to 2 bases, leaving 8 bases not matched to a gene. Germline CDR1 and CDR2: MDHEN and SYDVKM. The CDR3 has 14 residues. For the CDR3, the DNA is TGTGCCAGCTACAAGGGGGCGAAGAACTATGGCTACACCTTC. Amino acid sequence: CASYKGAKNYGYTF.

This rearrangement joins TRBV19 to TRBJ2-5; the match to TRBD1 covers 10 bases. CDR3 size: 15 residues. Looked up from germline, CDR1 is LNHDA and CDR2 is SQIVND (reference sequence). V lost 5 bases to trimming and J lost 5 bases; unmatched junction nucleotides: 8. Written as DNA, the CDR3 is TGTGCCAGTAGTCCGACAGGGGGCGTGGAGGAGACCCAGTACTTC. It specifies CASSPTGGVEETQYF.

CDR3 DNA sequence: TGTGCCAGCAGCTTGTATGAGGGCGCGGAAAGAACCGGGGAGCTGTTTTTT. This codes for CASSLYEGAERTGELFF. The genes are TRBV5-6 and TRBJ2-2; a possible D gene is TRBD2 (5 bases). Germline-derived CDR1 and CDR2 are SGHDT and YYEEEE. CDR3 size: 17 residues. V lost 1 base and J lost 5, with 18 bases in between.

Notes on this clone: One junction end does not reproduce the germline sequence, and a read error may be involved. In DNA form, the CDR3 reads TGTAAAGGAGCGCGGAATGAAGCTTTCTTT. Encoded protein: CKGARNEAFF. This chain connects TRBV20-1 to TRBJ1-1; D is unresolved. CDR3 length: 10 residues. CDR1 is DFQATT and CDR2 is SNEGSKA in the germline V gene (reference sequence).